This entry features one T cell receptor beta chain sequence. No antigen is known for it. The entry originates in a study of graft-versus-host responses after intestinal transplantation. Study as a whole: Among the recipients, all got anti-thymocyte globulin induction and then tacrolimus and steroids for roughly three years.

Germline values: CDR1 MNHEY, CDR2 SMNVEV (reference sequence). CDR3 length: 14 amino acids. V lost 5 bases to trimming and J lost 1 base; unmatched junction nucleotides: 4. Measured with immunoSEQ multiplex PCR; TCRdb has only the in-frame clones, and not every one. The repertoire includes roughly 64,000 clones, more than 85% of them detected once, and 1.7% sits in the top ten. The chain combines TRBV27 with TRBJ2-7; 8 nucleotides line up with TRBD1. The source was unstimulated CD8+ T cells sorted from spleen or lymph node cells, collected before transplant. The sequence derives from a human donor who was the organ donor for an intestinal transplant. The CDR3 DNA is TGTGCCAGCAGTGCAGGGGGCTGGTCCTACGAGCAGTACTTC. Protein product: CASSAGGWSYEQYF.